This entry describes one TCR beta chain. Its cognate antigen is unknown. The second PCR ran about 6 to 12 cycles with a sample-barcoded 5' primer and J-beta primers. Each CDR3 protein gets one entry after TCRdb re-called the 5' RACE reads with MiXCR. Seen here are roughly 1.9 million distinct CDR3 sequences, roughly two fifths observed once, and the top ten hold about 21%. This entry is derived from a study of blood T cells in healthy people across ages. General study results and limits: Expanded clonotype changes were possibly confounded by unknown donor CMV status.

The CDR3 is 13 residues long. Trimming took off 1 base at V and 11 bases at J, with 11 bases between the two ends. The germline V gene encodes CDR1 LGHNA and CDR2 YSLEER. This rearrangement joins TRBV4-3 to TRBJ1-4; D is possibly TRBD1 (5 bases). This receptor was obtained from a human donor in good health. Source material: blood. The CDR3 nucleotides are TGCGCCAGCAGCCAAGCACGGGGGGAGAAACTGTTTTTT. Encoded protein: CASSQARGEKLFF.